A single sample gave rise to the 15 T cell receptor beta chains below, sequenced in a study of blood T cell repertoires in COVID-19 (TCRdb year 2020). Library construction relied on the immunoSEQ multiplex PCR assay. Held by TCRdb, this immuneACCESS table contains in-frame sequences only and omits some clones. Under half of the omission traces to an unresolved V gene where checked; the cause of the rest is unknown. The sample contains roughly 250,000 clones, under 85% of them found a single time. About 4% of the sample comes from the top ten. The sequenced sample was peripheral blood. All receptors derive from a woman in her forties with active or convalescent COVID-19.

A single count supports this clone. The V and J genes are TRBV10-3 and TRBJ2-2, with D perhaps matching TRBD1 (6 bases). Between the trimmed V and J ends, which lost 0 bases and 9 bases, there was a span of 8 bases. This CDR3 region has 13 residues. Per the germline V gene, CDR1 is ENHRY and CDR2 is SYGVKD. In nucleotides, the CDR3 is TGTGCCATCAGTGAGTCGACAGGACGGGAGCTGTTTTTT. Protein product: CAISESTGRELFF.

CDR3 coding DNA: TGCGCCAGCAGCTTGGAGACAGGGAAGAATTCACCCCTCCACTTT. Amino acids: CASSLETGKNSPLHF. The V and J genes are TRBV5-1 and TRBJ1-6; 7 nucleotides align to TRBD1. Germline V lookup: CDR1 SGHRS, CDR2 YFSETQ. CDR3 length: 15 amino acids. Trimming at V came to 0 bases and at J to 7 bases, leaving 4 bases not matched to a gene. Full variable domain (missing parts from reference TRBV5-1 and TRBJ1-6): KAGVTQTPRYLIKTRGQQVTLSCSPISGHRSVSWYQQTPGQGLQFLFEYFSETQRNKGNFPGRFSGRQFSNSRSEMNVSTLELGDSALYLCASSLETGKNSPLHFGNGTRLTVT.

The CDR3 DNA follows: TGTGCCAGCAGCCAAGATCGTTGGGGACAGAGGACCGGGGAGCTGTTTTTT. This gives the protein CASSQDRWGQRTGELFF. The chain carries TRBV3-1 (or the pseudogene TRBV3-2) and TRBJ2-2; 7 bases are shared with TRBD1. This CDR3 is built from 17 residues. Germline V gene sequence: CDR1 LGHDT, CDR2 YNNKEL (reference sequence). With 0 bases clipped from V and 5 bases from J, the junction kept 9 bases outside the gene matches.

The CDR3 is CASSQEGLQGSTDTQYF. For the CDR3, the DNA is TGTGCCAGCAGCCAAGAGGGGCTACAGGGGAGCACAGATACGCAGTATTTT. The chain couples TRBV2 to TRBJ2-3; 7 bases map to TRBD1. The junction had 12 bases not matched to a gene; V was cut back by 6 bases and J by 0 bases. The CDR3 length is 17 residues. The germline gives CDR1 SNHLY, CDR2 FYNNEI.

The rearrangement joins TRBV7-3 to TRBJ2-2; 10 bases line up with TRBD2. V shed 5 bases and J 3 bases; nucleotides not matched to a gene: 6. Germline V lookup: CDR1 SGHTA, CDR2 FQGTGA. This CDR3 is 16 amino acids long. The CDR3 loop reads CASSPISGGHTGELFF. Here the CDR3 DNA reads TGTGCCAGCAGCCCTATTAGCGGGGGGCACACCGGGGAGCTGTTTTTT.

The chain employs TRBV10-3 and TRBJ1-2; TRBD1 matches at 8 bases. The CDR3 is made up of 13 amino acids. From germline, CDR1 is ENHRY and CDR2 SYGVKD. Trimming removed 8 bases from V and 8 bases from J; junction bases left unmatched: 10. This CDR3 is CAIGLDGTGGYTF. CDR3 DNA: TGTGCCATCGGCCTTGACGGGACAGGAGGCTACACCTTC.

In its sample, this clone was seen a few times. V is TRBV5-1 and J is TRBJ2-7, with a tentative D call TRBD2 (5 bases). V dropped 0 bases and J dropped 2 bases, with 6 bases sitting between them. There are 13 residues in the CDR3. CDR1 is SGHRS and CDR2 is YFSETQ in the germline V gene. The CDR3, as DNA: TGCGCCAGCAGCTTGGTCGGGACCTACGAGCAGTACTTC. Its protein product is CASSLVGTYEQYF. The full variable domain, rest sourced from reference TRBV5-1 and TRBJ2-7, is KAGVTQTPRYLIKTRGQQVTLSCSPISGHRSVSWYQQTPGQGLQFLFEYFSETQRNKGNFPGRFSGRQFSNSRSEMNVSTLELGDSALYLCASSLVGTYEQYFGPGTRLTVT.

In its sample, this clone was seen a few times. The chain has TRBV7-8 and TRBJ2-7, with 11 bases that match TRBD2. V lost 5 bases to trimming and J lost 7 bases; unmatched junction nucleotides: 13. This CDR3 comprises 16 residues. Germline loops: CDR1 SGHVS, CDR2 FQNEAQ. The CDR3 is CASSATSGVGLGEQYV. The DNA of the CDR3 is TGTGCCAGCAGCGCGACTAGCGGGGTCGGGCTGGGGGAGCAGTACGTC.

The chain combines TRBV4-1 with TRBJ1-4; D gene ambiguous. The germline gives CDR1 MGHRA, CDR2 YSYEKL. The CDR3 covers 16 residues. Trimming pared 0 bases from V and 0 bases from J, leaving 8 bases between. For the CDR3, the DNA is TGCGCCAGCAGCCAAGATCCAGCGGCAACTAATGAAAAACTGTTTTTT. Encoded protein: CASSQDPAATNEKLFF.

The V gene is TRBV30, the J gene TRBJ2-1; TRBD2 might be the D (6 bases). The V gene lost 0 bases and the J gene lost 4 bases, with 10 bases spanning the gap. CDR3 length: 14 residues. CDR1 is GTSNPN, CDR2 SVGIG, per germline (reference sequence). The CDR3 reads CAWSVLGGYNEQFF. The CDR3 nucleotides read TGTGCCTGGAGTGTTTTGGGAGGTTACAATGAGCAGTTCTTC. Using reference TRBV30 and TRBJ2-1 for the parts outside the CDR3, the full variable domain is SQTIHQWPATLVQPVGSPLSLECTVEGTSNPNLYWYRQAAGRGLQLLFYSVGIGQISSEVPQNLSASRPQDRQFILSSKKLLLSDSGFYLCAWSVLGGYNEQFFGPGTRLTVL.

The chain joins TRBV11-2 to TRBJ1-5; the D is unclear. This CDR3 region has 14 residues. V lost 4 bases to trimming and J lost 2 bases, with 9 bases between them. CDR1 SGHAT and CDR2 FQNNGV come from the germline V gene. The CDR3, as DNA: TGTGCCAGCAGCTGGGCCGGGGGCAATCAGCCCCAGCATTTT. Protein: CASSWAGGNQPQHF.

The chain joins TRBV6-4 to TRBJ2-3, with 7 bases that match TRBD1. This CDR3 contains 15 residues. Trimming took 6 bases from V and 1 from J; bases not matched to a gene: 7. Germline CDR1 is MRHNA and CDR2 is SNTAGT. For the CDR3, the DNA is TGTGCCAGCAGCTTACAGGGGCTGGGCACAGATACGCAGTATTTT. Protein: CASSLQGLGTDTQYF.

Here the CDR3 reads CASSQGPAWGEKLFF. CDR3 DNA: TGCGCCAGCAGCCAGGGGCCCGCTTGGGGCGAAAAACTGTTTTTT. This rearrangement joins TRBV5-1 to TRBJ1-4, with TRBD1 as a possible D gene (6 bases). Germline CDR1 and CDR2: SGHRS and YFSETQ. Trimming removed 4 bases at V and 8 bases at J, with 18 bases between. The CDR3 extends over 15 amino acids.

This chain links TRBV6-5 with TRBJ2-1, with TRBD2 matching over 12 bases. The CDR3 consists of 14 residues. From germline, CDR1 is MNHEY and CDR2 SVGAGI. V was clipped by 6 bases and J by 8 bases; unmatched bases: 5. The CDR3 is CASRQTSGGHEQFF. CDR3 nucleotide sequence: TGTGCCAGCAGACAGACTAGCGGGGGTCATGAGCAGTTCTTC.

The rearrangement uses TRBV5-1 and TRBJ1-4; D is undetermined. Deletions cut 0 bases from V and 5 bases from J, with 14 bases between. CDR3 length: 16 amino acids. CDR1 and CDR2 (germline): SGHRS, YFSETQ. CDR3 residues: CASSLAERLMNEKLFF. The CDR3 coding sequence is TGCGCCAGCAGCTTGGCCGAGCGACTGATGAATGAAAAACTGTTTTTT.